This TCR beta chain came from a study of T cell responses to AZD1222 COVID-19 vaccine. General study results and limits: Repertoires were sampled only after the peak T cell response. Donor demographics were predominantly white British with a female majority; clonal diversity may be underestimated. Along spike, vaccine-associated CD4 TCRs were found throughout, with dominance at 160-218 and 743-854.

TCRdb keeps only in-frame clones here, not all; method: immunoSEQ multiplex PCR. The table lists 130,000 or so clones, roughly nine tenths of them singletons. V was trimmed by 2 bases and J by 10 bases, leaving 9 bases between them. This CDR3 comprises 13 residues. Germline V gives CDR1 SGHDN, CDR2 FVKESK. A remark on this clone: The antigen is unknown.

The clonotype comes from an adult in good health. This specimen consisted of peripheral blood, obtained on day 0 of AZD1222 vaccination. The rearrangement links TRBV14 to TRBJ1-6; tentatively, D is TRBD1 (6 bases). CDR3: CASSQYRESPLHF. The DNA of the CDR3 is TGTGCCAGCAGCCAATACAGGGAATCACCCCTCCACTTT. The full variable domain, with the rest looked up from reference TRBV14 and TRBJ1-6, is EAGVTQFPSHSVIEKGQTVTLRCDPISGHDNLYWYRRVMGKEIKFLLHFVKESKQDESGMPNNRFLAERTGGTYSTLKVQPAELEDSGVYFCASSQYRESPLHFGNGTRLTVT.